The 21 T cell receptor beta chains reported below all come from one sample, sequenced in a study of T cells in localized non-small cell lung cancer (dated by TCRdb to between 2020 and 2021). The library came from the immunoSEQ multiplex PCR assay. TCRdb obtained this table from immuneACCESS and retained in-frame rearrangements with V and J assigned. These tables miss some clones; where compared with another copy, unresolved V genes account for less than half of the shortfall, and the remainder is unexplained. The sample contains 60,000 to 75,000 clones, roughly 79% of them found a single time. The ten largest clones take up about 4.5% of the sample. The material was PBMCs, obtained before any cancer treatment. These TCRs come from a man aged 40 to 70 with stage II lung adenocarcinoma.

The chain links TRBV5-4 to TRBJ2-3, with D perhaps matching TRBD2 (5 bases). Germline V CDR1 and CDR2: SGHNT, YYREEE (reference sequence). V was cut by 3 bases and J by 0 bases, with 11 bases left in between. This CDR3 contains 15 residues. The CDR3 region is CASSSARASTDTQYF. CDR3 DNA sequence: TGTGCCAGCAGCTCCGCGCGGGCTAGCACAGATACGCAGTATTTT.

The chain carries TRBV30 and TRBJ2-1, with TRBD1 matching over 7 bases. The germline CDR1 and CDR2 sequences are GTSNPN and SVGIG (reference sequence). The CDR3 consists of 14 residues. V lost 0 bases, J lost 4 bases, and 3 bases stayed unmatched. The CDR3 nucleotides read TGTGCCTGGAGTGTGGGACAGCTATACAATGAGCAGTTCTTC. This encodes CAWSVGQLYNEQFF.

This chain connects TRBV6-1 to TRBJ1-4; a possible D gene is TRBD1 (6 bases). This CDR3 is built from 14 residues. Trimming removed 4 bases at V and 1 base at J, with 7 bases between. Germline V CDR1 and CDR2: MNHNS, SASEGT. CDR3 coding DNA: TGTGCCAGCAGTGTGGGACAAACTAATGAAAAACTGTTTTTT. Translated: CASSVGQTNEKLFF.

The chain employs TRBV9 and TRBJ2-2, with unresolved D. The germline gives CDR1 SGDLS, CDR2 YYNGEE. Trimming took off 0 bases at V and 2 bases at J, with 5 bases between the two ends. The CDR3 has 14 residues. In DNA form, the CDR3 reads TGTGCCAGCAGCGTAGACCATAACACCGGGGAGCTGTTTTTT. It yields the protein CASSVDHNTGELFF. The whole variable domain, remainder taken from reference TRBV9 and TRBJ2-2, is DSGVTQTPKHLITATGQRVTLRCSPRSGDLSVYWYQQSLDQGLQFLIQYYNGEERAKGNILERFSAQQFPDLHSELNLSSLELGDSALYFCASSVDHNTGELFFGEGSRLTVL.

The chain employs TRBV6-4 and TRBJ2-2, with D perhaps matching TRBD2 (6 bases). Trimming took 5 bases from V and 0 from J, leaving 10 bases between them. The CDR3 sequence is 15 residues long. Per germline, CDR1 MRHNA and CDR2 SNTAGT. The CDR3 is CASSPDYANTGELFF. In DNA, the CDR3 is TGTGCCAGCAGTCCGGACTATGCGAACACCGGGGAGCTGTTTTTT.

The CDR3, as DNA: TGTGCCAGCGGGGGGACAGGGAAGATGGACAATGAGCAGTTCTTC. This translates into CASGGTGKMDNEQFF. The chain carries TRBV2 and TRBJ2-1, with 9 bases that match TRBD1. Germline CDR1 SNHLY, CDR2 FYNNEI. The trim removed 8 bases at V and 5 bases at J, leaving 10 bases unmatched. This CDR3 comprises 15 residues.

The chain uses TRBV6-5 and TRBJ1-5; unclear D gene. CDR3 length: 15 residues. Trimming shortened V by 6 bases and J by 2 bases, and 14 bases separated the two germline ends. Germline CDR1 is MNHEY and CDR2 is SVGAGI. This CDR3 reads CASSRTLLGNQPQHF. Here the CDR3 DNA reads TGTGCCAGCAGCCGGACCCTACTCGGCAATCAGCCCCAGCATTTT.

The rearrangement uses TRBV7-2 and TRBJ2-2, with a tentative D call TRBD2 (6 bases). Germline CDR1 reads SGHTA; CDR2 reads FQGNSA. V was cut by 2 bases and J by 4 bases, with 14 bases left in between. CDR3 length: 16 amino acids. CDR3 sequence: CASSLNAGSGTGELFF. The CDR3 DNA sequence: TGTGCCAGCAGCTTAAATGCCGGGAGTGGCACCGGGGAGCTGTTTTTT.

The genes are TRBV7-2 and TRBJ2-2; 10 bases are a match to TRBD2. With 6 bases clipped from V and 5 bases from J, the junction kept 6 bases outside the gene matches. CDR3 length equals 15 residues. Germline values: CDR1 SGHTA, CDR2 FQGNSA. This CDR3 reads CASRQTSGRTGELFF. The DNA of the CDR3 is TGTGCCAGCAGACAGACTAGCGGGCGTACCGGGGAGCTGTTTTTT.

J is TRBJ2-7 and V is TRBV4-3, with D unclear. Germline V gene sequence: CDR1 LGHNA, CDR2 YSLEER. V shed 4 bases and J shed 4 bases, with 11 bases lying between them. This CDR3 has 13 residues. CDR3 nucleotides: TGCGCCAGCAGCCCCTCCCCAGGTTACGAGCAGTACTTC. Protein product: CASSPSPGYEQYF.

In this sample, this clone is medium-sized. The chain uses TRBV27 and TRBJ2-7; TRBD1 agrees at 7 bases. The CDR3 has 13 residues. After removal of 6 bases from V and 1 base from J, the junction contained 3 bases not matched to a gene. Per germline, CDR1 MNHEY and CDR2 SMNVEV (reference sequence). The CDR3 region is CASRGQDSYEQYF. CDR3 nucleotides: TGTGCCAGCAGAGGACAGGATTCCTACGAGCAGTACTTC.

The rearrangement links TRBV30 to TRBJ1-6; 10 bases are shared with TRBD1. CDR1 and CDR2 (germline): GTSNPN, SVGIG (reference sequence). CDR3 size: 14 residues. After removal of 7 bases from V and 9 bases from J, the junction contained 9 bases not matched to a gene. Here the CDR3 reads CALLTGGDSSPLHF. The CDR3 bases are TGTGCCTTACTGACAGGGGGCGATTCTTCACCCCTCCACTTT.

This clone was seen a single time. The chain recombines TRBV6-1 with TRBJ2-1, with D perhaps matching TRBD2 (6 bases). Trimming removed 3 bases at V and 9 bases at J, with 12 bases between. This CDR3 has 13 residues. Looked up from germline, CDR1 is MNHNS and CDR2 is SASEGT. For the CDR3, the DNA is TGTGCCAGCAGTGATCCCTGGAGGGGTGAGCAGTTCTTC. Translated, it gives CASSDPWRGEQFF.

This clone was found a few times. The V gene is TRBV19, the J gene TRBJ2-3, with 8 bases that match TRBD2. The junction had 3 bases not matched to a gene; V was cut back by 1 base and J by 6 bases. There are 14 residues in the CDR3. Germline V gene data show CDR1 as LNHDA and CDR2 as SQIVND (reference sequence). CDR3 in DNA: TGTGCCAGTAGTATAGGGACTAGCTATGATACGCAGTATTTT. It is translated as CASSIGTSYDTQYF.

The chain combines TRBV7-6 with TRBJ2-7; D possibly matches TRBD1 or TRBD2 (5 bases each). CDR3 length equals 14 residues. The germline V gene has CDR1 SGHVS and CDR2 FNYEAQ. Trimming pared 1 base from V and 5 bases from J, leaving 12 bases between. The CDR3 region has the DNA TGTGCCAGCAGCTTAGAAGGGGACGGTCACGAGCAGTACTTC. Its protein product is CASSLEGDGHEQYF.

The chain has TRBV7-2 and TRBJ1-5; no clear D. Germline CDR1 reads SGHTA; CDR2 reads FQGNSA. Trimming left V 3 bases short and J 7 bases short, with 13 bases between. The CDR3 length is 14 residues. The CDR3 protein is CASSFTSGDQPQHF. DNA for the CDR3: TGTGCCAGCAGCTTTACGTCAGGAGACCAGCCCCAGCATTTT.

The J gene is TRBJ2-7, the V gene TRBV20-1, with a possible D match to TRBD1 (5 bases). The CDR3 length is 11 residues. V lost 5 bases to trimming and J lost 6 bases, with 11 bases between them. Germline assignment: CDR1 DFQATT and CDR2 SNEGSKA (reference sequence). CDR3 bases: TGCAGTGCTGGGGAAAGGGGCGAGCAGTACTTC. It codes for CSAGERGEQYF.

To note about this clone: Other DNA sequences from this sample encode an identical CDR3 as well. The chain combines TRBV5-1 with TRBJ2-1; tentatively, D is TRBD1 (5 bases). The CDR3 has 15 amino acids. V lost 0 bases and J 1 base, leaving 8 bases between the germline ends. From germline, CDR1 is SGHRS and CDR2 YFSETQ. CDR3 DNA: TGCGCCAGCAGCTTGGAAGGGGATTCCTACAATGAGCAGTTCTTC. Translated, it gives CASSLEGDSYNEQFF. The entire variable domain, with the rest obtained from reference TRBV5-1 and TRBJ2-1, is as follows: KAGVTQTPRYLIKTRGQQVTLSCSPISGHRSVSWYQQTPGQGLQFLFEYFSETQRNKGNFPGRFSGRQFSNSRSEMNVSTLELGDSALYLCASSLEGDSYNEQFFGPGTRLTVL.

The CDR3 spells CASFNRTGRETQYF. CDR3 DNA sequence: TGTGCCAGCTTTAACCGGACAGGGCGAGAGACCCAGTACTTC. V is TRBV18 and J is TRBJ2-5, with 8 bases identical to TRBD1. Germline trimming cut 7 bases from V and 4 bases from J; bases unmatched to any gene: 8. CDR1 is KGHSH, CDR2 LQKENI, per germline. This CDR3 contains 14 residues.

The chain recombines TRBV10-1 with TRBJ2-2, with 13 nucleotides matching TRBD2. Germline V gives CDR1 WNHNN, CDR2 SYGVQD (reference sequence). The CDR3 spans 18 residues. V lost 3 bases and J lost 6; bases outside the gene matches: 10. Here the CDR3 DNA reads TGCGCCAGCAGTGACCCGGGACTAGCGGGGACTCGGCCCGGGGAGCTGTTTTTT. Protein: CASSDPGLAGTRPGELFF.

This clone was detected once. In DNA form, the CDR3 reads TGTGCCACCTTGACAGGGGATAACTCCTACGAGCAGTACTTC. Translating it yields CATLTGDNSYEQYF. This chain uses TRBV7-9 with TRBJ2-7, with 8 bases matching TRBD1. With V trimmed by 10 bases and J by 0 bases, 8 bases remained unmatched. This CDR3 is built from 14 residues. CDR1 and CDR2 from the germline V gene are SEHNR and FQNEAQ (reference sequence).